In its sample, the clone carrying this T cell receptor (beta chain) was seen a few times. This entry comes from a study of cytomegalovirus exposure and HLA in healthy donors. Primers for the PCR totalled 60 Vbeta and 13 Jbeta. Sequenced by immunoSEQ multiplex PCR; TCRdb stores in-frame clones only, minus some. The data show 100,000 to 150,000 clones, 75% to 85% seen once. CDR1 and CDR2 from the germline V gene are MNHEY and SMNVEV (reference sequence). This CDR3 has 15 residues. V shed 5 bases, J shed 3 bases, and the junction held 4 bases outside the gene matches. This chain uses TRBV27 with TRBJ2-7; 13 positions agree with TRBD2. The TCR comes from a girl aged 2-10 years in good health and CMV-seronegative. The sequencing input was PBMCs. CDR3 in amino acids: CASSPGLAGVYEQYF. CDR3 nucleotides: TGTGCCAGCAGTCCCGGACTAGCGGGAGTCTACGAGCAGTACTTC.